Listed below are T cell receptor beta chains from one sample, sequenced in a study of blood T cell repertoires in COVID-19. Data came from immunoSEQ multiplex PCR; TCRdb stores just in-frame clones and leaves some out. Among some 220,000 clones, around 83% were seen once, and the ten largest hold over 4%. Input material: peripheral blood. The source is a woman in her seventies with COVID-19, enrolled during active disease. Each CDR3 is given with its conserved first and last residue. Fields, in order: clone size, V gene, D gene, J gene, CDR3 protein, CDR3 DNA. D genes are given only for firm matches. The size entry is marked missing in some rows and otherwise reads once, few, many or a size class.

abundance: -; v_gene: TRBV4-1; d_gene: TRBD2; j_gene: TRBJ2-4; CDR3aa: CASSQEGRTSGNKNIQYF; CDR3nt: TGCGCCAGCAGCCAAGAAGGCAGGACTAGCGGGAACAAAAACATTCAGTACTTC
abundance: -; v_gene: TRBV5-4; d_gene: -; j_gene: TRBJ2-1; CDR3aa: CASRFGGEQFF; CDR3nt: TGTGCCAGCAGGTTCGGAGGTGAGCAGTTCTTC
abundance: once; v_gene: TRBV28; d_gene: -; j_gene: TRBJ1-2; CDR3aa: CASSATKNYGYTF; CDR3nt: TGTGCCAGCAGTGCCACAAAGAACTATGGCTACACCTTC
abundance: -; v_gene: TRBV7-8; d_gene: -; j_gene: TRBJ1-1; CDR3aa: CASSLDVRGRSEAFF; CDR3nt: TGTGCCAGCAGCTTAGATGTTCGGGGGAGGAGCGAAGCTTTCTTT
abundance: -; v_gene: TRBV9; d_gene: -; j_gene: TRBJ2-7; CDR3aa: CASSEESTVGVPYEQYF; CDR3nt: TGTGCCAGCAGCGAGGAATCCACGGTAGGGGTCCCCTACGAGCAGTACTTC
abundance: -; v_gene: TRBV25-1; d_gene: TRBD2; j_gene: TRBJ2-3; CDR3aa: CASRTSGRDTDTQYF; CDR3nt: TGTGCCAGCAGGACTAGCGGGAGGGACACAGATACGCAGTATTTT
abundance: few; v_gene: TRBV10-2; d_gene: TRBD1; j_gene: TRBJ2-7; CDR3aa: CASSVTGQSTYEQYF; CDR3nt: TGCGCCAGCAGTGTAACGGGACAGAGTACCTACGAGCAGTACTTC
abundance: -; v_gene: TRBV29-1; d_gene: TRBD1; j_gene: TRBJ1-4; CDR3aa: CSVAGMGTENEKLFF; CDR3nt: TGCAGCGTTGCCGGGATGGGGACAGAGAATGAAAAACTGTTTTTT
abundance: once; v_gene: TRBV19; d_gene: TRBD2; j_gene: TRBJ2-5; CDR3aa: CASSMVSGGQETQYF; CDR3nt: TGTGCCAGTAGTATGGTCAGCGGGGGCCAAGAGACCCAGTACTTC
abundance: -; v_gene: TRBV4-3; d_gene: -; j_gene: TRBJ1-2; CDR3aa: CASSQVWGTTYGYTF; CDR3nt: TGCGCCAGCAGCCAAGTATGGGGGACTACCTATGGCTACACCTTC
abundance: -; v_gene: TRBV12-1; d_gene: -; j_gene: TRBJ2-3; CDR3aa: CASSFVDSTDTQYF; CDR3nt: TGTGCCAGCAGCTTTGTAGATTCAACCGATACGCAGTATTTT
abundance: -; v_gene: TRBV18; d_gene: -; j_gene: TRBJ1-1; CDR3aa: CASSLWESRTEAFF; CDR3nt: TGTGCCAGCTCACTTTGGGAGAGTAGGACTGAAGCTTTCTTT
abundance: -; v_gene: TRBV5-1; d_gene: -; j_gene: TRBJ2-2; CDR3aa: CASRSGVTGELFF; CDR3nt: TGCGCCAGCAGATCGGGGGTAACCGGGGAGCTGTTTTTT
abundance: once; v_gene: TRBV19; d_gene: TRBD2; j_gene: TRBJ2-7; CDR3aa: CASSRVGGAGGPNEQYF; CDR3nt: TGTGCCAGTAGTAGAGTTGGAGGCGCGGGAGGGCCAAACGAGCAGTACTTC
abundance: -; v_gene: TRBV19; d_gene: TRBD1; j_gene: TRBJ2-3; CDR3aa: CASSQGDADTQYF; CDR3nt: TGTGCCAGTAGCCAGGGGGATGCAGATACGCAGTATTTT
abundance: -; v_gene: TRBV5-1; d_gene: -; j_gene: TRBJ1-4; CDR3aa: CASSFEGATNEKLFF; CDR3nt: TGCGCCAGCAGCTTCGAGGGGGCAACTAATGAAAAACTGTTTTTT
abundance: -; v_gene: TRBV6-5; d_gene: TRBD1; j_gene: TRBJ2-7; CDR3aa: CASRVDWDRDYEQYF; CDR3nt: TGTGCCAGCAGAGTAGATTGGGACAGGGACTACGAGCAGTACTTC
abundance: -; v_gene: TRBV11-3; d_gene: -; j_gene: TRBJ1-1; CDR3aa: CASSLDPFEAFF; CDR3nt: TGTGCCAGCAGCTTAGATCCCTTTGAAGCTTTCTTT
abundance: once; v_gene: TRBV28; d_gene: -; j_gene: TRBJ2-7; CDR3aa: CASSSLPGYSYEQYF; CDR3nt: TGTGCCAGCAGTTCCCTCCCGGGGTATTCCTACGAGCAGTACTTC
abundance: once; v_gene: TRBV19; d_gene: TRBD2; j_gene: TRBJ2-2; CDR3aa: CASSIQSGIAGELFF; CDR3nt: TGTGCCAGTAGTATTCAAAGCGGGATTGCCGGGGAGCTGTTTTTT
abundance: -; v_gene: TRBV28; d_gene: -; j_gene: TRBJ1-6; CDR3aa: CASTLQGNNSPLHF; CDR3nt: TGTGCCAGCACTCTCCAGGGAAATAATTCACCCCTCCACTTT
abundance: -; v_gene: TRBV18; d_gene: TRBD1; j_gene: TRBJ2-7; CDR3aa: CASSPSTGGYEQYF; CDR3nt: TGTGCCAGCTCGCCTAGTACAGGGGGGTACGAGCAGTACTTC
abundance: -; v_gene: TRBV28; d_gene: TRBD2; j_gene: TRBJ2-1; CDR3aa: CASSSIRASGSYEQFF; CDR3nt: TGTGCCAGCAGTTCCATTAGGGCTAGCGGGAGCTATGAGCAGTTCTTC
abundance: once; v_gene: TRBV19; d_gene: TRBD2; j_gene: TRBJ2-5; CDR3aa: CASSSSSGRGRETQYF; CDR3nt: TGTGCCAGTTCTTCTTCTAGCGGGAGGGGCCGGGAGACCCAGTACTTC
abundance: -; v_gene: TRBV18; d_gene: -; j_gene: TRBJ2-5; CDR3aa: CASSPFPGVETQYF; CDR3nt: TGTGCCAGCTCACCATTTCCGGGAGTGGAGACCCAGTACTTC
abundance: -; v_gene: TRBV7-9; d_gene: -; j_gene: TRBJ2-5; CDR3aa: CASSYPVTDQETQYF; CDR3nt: TGTGCCAGCAGCTATCCCGTGACAGACCAAGAGACCCAGTACTTC
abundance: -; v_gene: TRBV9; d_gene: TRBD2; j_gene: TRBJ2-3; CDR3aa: CASSAGLAGALDTQYF; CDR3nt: TGTGCCAGCAGCGCCGGACTAGCGGGAGCATTAGATACGCAGTATTTT
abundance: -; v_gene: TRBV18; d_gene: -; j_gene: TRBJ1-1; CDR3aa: CASSPRRDTEAFF; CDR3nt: TGTGCCAGCTCACCCCGGAGGGACACTGAAGCTTTCTTT
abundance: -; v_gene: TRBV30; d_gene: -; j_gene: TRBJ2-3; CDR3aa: CAWTTGLYTDTQYF; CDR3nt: TGTGCCTGGACCACAGGGCTTTACACAGATACGCAGTATTTT
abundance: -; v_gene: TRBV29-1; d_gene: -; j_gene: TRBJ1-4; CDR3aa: CSVRGTLNEKLFF; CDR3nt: TGCAGCGTTAGGGGGACCCTTAATGAAAAACTGTTTTTT
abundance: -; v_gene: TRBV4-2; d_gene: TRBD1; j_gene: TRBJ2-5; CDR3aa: CASSPGQGGWQETQYF; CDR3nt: TGTGCCAGCAGCCCGGGACAGGGAGGTTGGCAAGAGACCCAGTACTTC
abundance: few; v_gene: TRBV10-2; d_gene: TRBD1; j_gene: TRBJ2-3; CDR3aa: CASSWDLTGETDTQYF; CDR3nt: TGCGCCAGCAGTTGGGATTTGACAGGGGAGACAGATACGCAGTATTTT
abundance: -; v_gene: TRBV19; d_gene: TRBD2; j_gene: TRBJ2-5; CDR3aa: CASSSPLAGRETQYF; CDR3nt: TGTGCCAGTAGTTCACCACTAGCGGGTCGGGAGACCCAGTACTTC
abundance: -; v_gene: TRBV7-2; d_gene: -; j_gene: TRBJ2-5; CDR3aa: CASSLAMYGGQETQYF; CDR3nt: TGTGCCAGCAGCTTAGCGATGTACGGGGGACAAGAGACCCAGTACTTC
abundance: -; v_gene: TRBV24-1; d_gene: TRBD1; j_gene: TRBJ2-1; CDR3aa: CATSQLGQNDNEQFF; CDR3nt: TGTGCCACCAGTCAGCTGGGACAGAACGACAATGAGCAGTTCTTC
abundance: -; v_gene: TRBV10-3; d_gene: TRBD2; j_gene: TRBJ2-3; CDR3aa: CAISESPSGSTDTQYF; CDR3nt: TGTGCCATCAGTGAGTCCCCTAGCGGAAGCACAGATACGCAGTATTTT
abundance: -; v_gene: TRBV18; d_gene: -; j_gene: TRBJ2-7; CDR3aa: CASSPRAGGYEQYF; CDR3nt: TGTGCCAGCTCACCACGAGCAGGTGGATACGAGCAGTACTTC
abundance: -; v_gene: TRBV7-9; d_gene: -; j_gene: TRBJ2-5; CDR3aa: CASNPLRLDGQETQYF; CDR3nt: TGTGCCAGCAACCCTCTGCGACTTGATGGGCAAGAGACCCAGTACTTC
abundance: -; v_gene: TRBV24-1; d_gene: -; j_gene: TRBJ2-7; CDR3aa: CATSDSPGREQYF; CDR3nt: TGTGCCACCAGTGACTCCCCAGGGCGCGAGCAGTACTTC
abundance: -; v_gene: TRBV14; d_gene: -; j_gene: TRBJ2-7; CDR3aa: CASRSGSEQYF; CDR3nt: TGTGCCAGCAGATCAGGGTCCGAGCAGTACTTC
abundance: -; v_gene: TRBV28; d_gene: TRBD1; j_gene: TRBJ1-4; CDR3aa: CASSLEGQDATNEKLFF; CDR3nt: TGTGCCAGCAGTTTAGAGGGACAGGACGCAACTAATGAAAAACTGTTTTTT
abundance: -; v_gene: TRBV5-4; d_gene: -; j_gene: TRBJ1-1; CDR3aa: CASSLESMNTEAFF; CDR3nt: TGTGCCAGCAGCTTAGAGAGCATGAACACTGAAGCTTTCTTT
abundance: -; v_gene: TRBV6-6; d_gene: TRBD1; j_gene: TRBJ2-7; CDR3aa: CASSQYRDRYYEQYF; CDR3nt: TGTGCCAGCAGCCAATACCGGGACAGGTACTACGAGCAGTACTTC
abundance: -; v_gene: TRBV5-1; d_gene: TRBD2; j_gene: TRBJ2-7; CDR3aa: CASSLVGSSGSYEQYF; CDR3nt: TGCGCCAGCAGCTTGGTAGGGTCTAGCGGGAGTTACGAGCAGTACTTC
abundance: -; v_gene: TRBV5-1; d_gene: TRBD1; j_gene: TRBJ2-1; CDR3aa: CASSLPVTGAYNEQFF; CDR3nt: TGCGCCAGCAGCTTGCCCGTTACAGGGGCCTACAATGAGCAGTTCTTC
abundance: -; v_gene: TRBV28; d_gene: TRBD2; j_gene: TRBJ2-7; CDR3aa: CASSSGLAGARGEQYF; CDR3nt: TGTGCCAGCAGTTCGGGACTAGCGGGAGCCCGGGGCGAGCAGTACTTC
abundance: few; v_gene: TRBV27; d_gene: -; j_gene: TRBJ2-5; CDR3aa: CASSLQGRETQYF; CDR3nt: TGTGCCAGCAGTTTACAGGGGCGGGAGACCCAGTACTTC
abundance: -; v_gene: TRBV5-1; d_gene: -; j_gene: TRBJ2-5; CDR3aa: CASSLWGRQETQYF; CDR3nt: TGCGCCAGCAGCTTGTGGGGGAGGCAAGAGACCCAGTACTTC
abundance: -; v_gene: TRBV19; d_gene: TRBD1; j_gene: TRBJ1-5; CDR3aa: CASSSPPGTGYNQPQHF; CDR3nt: TGTGCCAGTAGTAGCCCCCCTGGGACAGGGTACAATCAGCCCCAGCATTTT
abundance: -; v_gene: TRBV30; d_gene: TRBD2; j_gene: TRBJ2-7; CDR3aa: CAWSVLGREWSYEQYF; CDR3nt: TGTGCCTGGAGTGTACTAGGGCGGGAGTGGTCGTACGAGCAGTACTTC
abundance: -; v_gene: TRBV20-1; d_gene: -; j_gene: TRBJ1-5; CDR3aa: CSASIVSPGSNQPQHF; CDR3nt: TGCAGTGCTAGTATAGTATCACCGGGATCAAATCAGCCCCAGCATTTT
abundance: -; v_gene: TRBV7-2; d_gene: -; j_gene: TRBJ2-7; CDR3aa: CASSGRGLEQYF; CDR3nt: TGTGCCAGCAGCGGCCGAGGGCTAGAGCAGTACTTC
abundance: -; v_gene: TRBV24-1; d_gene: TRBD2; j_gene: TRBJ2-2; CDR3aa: CATSIAGGLTGELFF; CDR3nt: TGTGCCACCAGTATAGCGGGAGGCCTCACCGGGGAGCTGTTTTTT
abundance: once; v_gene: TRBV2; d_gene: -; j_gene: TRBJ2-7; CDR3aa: CASSDVRDFGHEQYF; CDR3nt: TGTGCCAGCAGTGATGTTCGGGATTTTGGCCACGAGCAGTACTTC
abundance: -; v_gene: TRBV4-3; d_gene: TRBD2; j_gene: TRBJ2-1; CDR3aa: CASSPRLAGGGGNEQFF; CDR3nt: TGCGCCAGCAGCCCGCGGCTAGCGGGAGGAGGAGGGAATGAGCAGTTCTTC
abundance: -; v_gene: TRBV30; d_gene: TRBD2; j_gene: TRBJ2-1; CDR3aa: CAWSVRSSGRGSSYNEQFF; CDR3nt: TGTGCCTGGAGTGTCCGGTCTAGCGGGAGGGGGAGCTCCTACAATGAGCAGTTCTTC
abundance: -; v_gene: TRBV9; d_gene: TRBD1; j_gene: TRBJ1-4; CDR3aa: CASSVGDRATNEKLFF; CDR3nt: TGTGCCAGCAGCGTAGGGGACAGGGCAACTAATGAAAAACTGTTTTTT